This entry is about one T cell receptor beta chain. The data derive from a study of control samples from healthy donors and cancer patients. Data came from immunoSEQ multiplex PCR; TCRdb stores just in-frame clones and leaves some out. The table shows 91,000 or so clones, with roughly nine tenths occurring only once. CDR3 size: 14 residues. V lost 4 bases, J lost 5 bases, and 5 bases stayed unmatched. Germline V gene sequence: CDR1 SGHKS, CDR2 YYEKEE (reference sequence). This chain uses TRBV5-5 with TRBJ1-5; 8 bases match TRBD1. Sequences were obtained from blood. The TCR was taken from a woman aged 25 to 39 in good health. The CDR3 reads CASSGGQGHQPQHF. The CDR3 coding sequence is TGTGCCAGCAGCGGAGGACAGGGCCATCAGCCCCAGCATTTT.